The rows below give T cell receptor beta chains drawn from one sample of a study of CD8 T cells in ankylosing spondylitis. Via MiXCR, TCRdb re-called the 5' RACE reads, giving one row per CDR3 protein. The sample includes 400,000 or so distinct CDR3 sequences, around 26% of them seen just once. The sample comprised blood, either unsorted or a sorted T cell fraction (not recorded which). These receptors originate from a male donor with ankylosing spondylitis. Each CDR3 is given with its conserved first and last residue. The D gene is left open where the match is weak. A row's size may be missing; if present it is once, few, many or a size class.

j_call: TRBJ2-6; clone_size: few; d_call: NA; v_call: TRBV7-8; cdr3_aa: CASSLDGYSGANVLTF; cdr3_nt: TGTGCCAGCAGCTTAGATGGGTACTCTGGGGCCAACGTCCTGACTTTC
j_call: TRBJ2-1; clone_size: few; d_call: NA; v_call: TRBV14; cdr3_aa: CASSQPGKLHNEQFF; cdr3_nt: TGTGCCAGCAGCCAGCCGGGAAAGCTCCACAATGAGCAGTTCTTC
j_call: TRBJ1-1; clone_size: NA; d_call: NA; v_call: TRBV7-2; cdr3_aa: CASTNSRITEAFF; cdr3_nt: TGTGCCAGCACCAATTCCCGGATCACCGAAGCTTTCTTT
j_call: TRBJ2-1; clone_size: NA; d_call: TRBD2; v_call: TRBV29-1; cdr3_aa: CSALAGGTYNEQFF; cdr3_nt: TGCAGCGCCTTAGCGGGAGGGACCTACAATGAGCAGTTCTTC
j_call: TRBJ1-4; clone_size: NA; d_call: NA; v_call: TRBV18; cdr3_aa: CASSPPSSEGEKLFF; cdr3_nt: TGTGCCAGCTCACCACCCAGTTCGGAGGGAGAAAAACTGTTTTTT
j_call: TRBJ1-4; clone_size: NA; d_call: NA; v_call: TRBV2; cdr3_aa: CASTRPGGGMYEKLFF; cdr3_nt: TGTGCCAGCACCAGGCCCGGGGGCGGAATGTATGAAAAACTGTTTTTT
j_call: TRBJ2-1; clone_size: once; d_call: NA; v_call: TRBV20-1; cdr3_aa: CSARLEGYRSYNEQFF; cdr3_nt: TGCAGTGCTAGACTGGAGGGCTATAGGTCCTACAATGAGCAGTTCTTC
j_call: TRBJ2-5; clone_size: many; d_call: NA; v_call: TRBV11-2; cdr3_aa: CASSLGPQETQYF; cdr3_nt: TGTGCCAGCAGCTTAGGACCCCAAGAGACCCAGTACTTC
j_call: TRBJ2-3; clone_size: NA; d_call: NA; v_call: TRBV20-1; cdr3_aa: CSATGTTDTQYF; cdr3_nt: TGCAGTGCTACCGGGACTACAGATACGCAGTATTTT
j_call: TRBJ1-1; clone_size: few; d_call: NA; v_call: TRBV15; cdr3_aa: CATSREFGTEAFF; cdr3_nt: TGTGCCACCAGCAGAGAATTCGGAACTGAAGCTTTCTTT
j_call: TRBJ2-1; clone_size: NA; d_call: NA; v_call: TRBV10-3; cdr3_aa: CAISDRRGGGGDSYNEQFF; cdr3_nt: TGTGCCATCAGTGATCGCAGGGGAGGGGGGGGTGATTCCTACAATGAGCAGTTCTTC
j_call: TRBJ2-4; clone_size: many; d_call: NA; v_call: TRBV4-2; cdr3_aa: CASSTQERGQNIQYF; cdr3_nt: TGTGCCAGCAGTACCCAGGAGAGGGGCCAAAACATTCAGTACTTC
j_call: TRBJ2-5; clone_size: few; d_call: NA; v_call: TRBV20-1; cdr3_aa: CSAGLAYQETQYF; cdr3_nt: TGCAGTGCTGGGCTAGCGTACCAAGAGACCCAGTACTTC
j_call: TRBJ2-1; clone_size: many; d_call: NA; v_call: TRBV2; cdr3_aa: CASSGTEYNEQFF; cdr3_nt: TGTGCCAGCAGTGGGACAGAATACAATGAGCAGTTCTTC
j_call: TRBJ2-7; clone_size: NA; d_call: NA; v_call: TRBV29-1; cdr3_aa: CSVEDRATSYEQYF; cdr3_nt: TGCAGCGTTGAAGACAGGGCCACATCCTACGAGCAGTACTTC
j_call: TRBJ2-5; clone_size: NA; d_call: NA; v_call: TRBV5-1; cdr3_aa: CASSLLGLRGETQYF; cdr3_nt: TGCGCCAGCAGCTTGTTAGGGCTCCGGGGGGAGACCCAGTACTTC
j_call: TRBJ2-2; clone_size: few; d_call: NA; v_call: TRBV6-5; cdr3_aa: CASSYFGGGQNTGELFF; cdr3_nt: TGTGCCAGCAGTTATTTTGGGGGGGGACAGAACACCGGGGAGCTGTTTTTT
j_call: TRBJ2-5; clone_size: NA; d_call: NA; v_call: TRBV20-1; cdr3_aa: CSAPPGRLSETQYF; cdr3_nt: TGCAGTGCACCTCCGGGACGGCTCAGCGAGACCCAGTACTTC
j_call: TRBJ2-2; clone_size: NA; d_call: NA; v_call: TRBV12-3/TRBV12-4; cdr3_aa: CASSFGHPNTGELFF; cdr3_nt: TGTGCCAGCAGTTTTGGGCACCCGAACACCGGGGAGCTGTTTTTT
j_call: TRBJ2-7; clone_size: NA; d_call: NA; v_call: TRBV5-1; cdr3_aa: CASSLIHSYEQYF; cdr3_nt: TGCGCCAGCAGCTTGATACACTCCTACGAGCAGTACTTC
j_call: TRBJ2-3; clone_size: once; d_call: NA; v_call: TRBV10-3; cdr3_aa: CAITTNSGTDTQYF; cdr3_nt: TGTGCCATCACGACGAATAGCGGCACAGATACGCAGTATTTT
j_call: TRBJ1-3; clone_size: few; d_call: TRBD1; v_call: TRBV11-3; cdr3_aa: CASSYSGTDGNTIYF; cdr3_nt: TGTGCCAGCAGCTACAGCGGGACAGATGGAAACACCATATATTTT
j_call: TRBJ1-5; clone_size: many; d_call: NA; v_call: TRBV11-2; cdr3_aa: CASSLDTGTSNQPQHF; cdr3_nt: TGTGCCAGCAGCTTGGACACCGGGACTTCCAATCAGCCCCAGCATTTT
j_call: TRBJ1-3; clone_size: NA; d_call: NA; v_call: TRBV5-1; cdr3_aa: CASSLERVSGNTIYF; cdr3_nt: TGCGCCAGCAGCTTGGAACGGGTCTCTGGAAACACCATATATTTT
j_call: TRBJ2-1; clone_size: NA; d_call: TRBD1; v_call: TRBV20-1; cdr3_aa: CSARYQGATYNEQFF; cdr3_nt: TGCAGTGCTAGATACCAGGGGGCGACCTACAATGAGCAGTTCTTC
j_call: TRBJ1-4; clone_size: NA; d_call: NA; v_call: TRBV12-3/TRBV12-4; cdr3_aa: CASSLGGGLVTNEKLFF; cdr3_nt: TGTGCCAGCAGTTTGGGCGGGGGACTTGTAACTAATGAAAAACTGTTTTTT
j_call: TRBJ2-1; clone_size: NA; d_call: TRBD1; v_call: TRBV18; cdr3_aa: CASSRSGTDANEQFF; cdr3_nt: TGTGCCAGCTCACGTTCCGGGACAGATGCCAATGAGCAGTTCTTC
j_call: TRBJ2-1; clone_size: NA; d_call: TRBD2; v_call: TRBV25-1; cdr3_aa: CASSVGLAGAGFNEQFF; cdr3_nt: TGTGCCAGCAGTGTGGGACTAGCGGGAGCTGGGTTCAATGAGCAGTTCTTC
j_call: TRBJ1-5; clone_size: few; d_call: NA; v_call: TRBV5-1; cdr3_aa: CASSLGNGQPQHF; cdr3_nt: TGCGCCAGCAGCTTGGGGAATGGACAGCCCCAGCATTTT
j_call: TRBJ2-3; clone_size: few; d_call: NA; v_call: TRBV2; cdr3_aa: CASSERDGTFPLYF; cdr3_nt: TGTGCCAGCAGTGAAAGGGATGGGACCTTCCCCTTGTATTTT
j_call: TRBJ1-1; clone_size: NA; d_call: TRBD1; v_call: TRBV12-3/TRBV12-4; cdr3_aa: CASSFDRVNTEAFF; cdr3_nt: TGTGCCAGCAGTTTCGACAGGGTAAACACTGAAGCTTTCTTT
j_call: TRBJ1-1; clone_size: NA; d_call: NA; v_call: TRBV20-1; cdr3_aa: CSAEQVDSAFF; cdr3_nt: TGCAGTGCTGAACAGGTAGACTCTGCTTTCTTT
j_call: TRBJ2-1; clone_size: NA; d_call: TRBD2; v_call: TRBV3-1; cdr3_aa: CASSQDRGSGAYNEQFF; cdr3_nt: TGTGCCAGCAGCCAAGATCGTGGTAGCGGGGCCTACAATGAGCAGTTCTTC
j_call: TRBJ2-5; clone_size: NA; d_call: TRBD1; v_call: TRBV7-9; cdr3_aa: CASSPWDRGGETQYF; cdr3_nt: TGTGCCAGCAGCCCATGGGACAGGGGAGGAGAGACCCAGTACTTC
j_call: TRBJ1-4; clone_size: NA; d_call: NA; v_call: TRBV29-1; cdr3_aa: CSVEDSRGANEKLFF; cdr3_nt: TGCAGCGTTGAAGATTCTCGGGGAGCTAATGAAAAACTGTTTTTT
j_call: TRBJ1-6; clone_size: NA; d_call: NA; v_call: TRBV20-1; cdr3_aa: CSARVGINSPLHF; cdr3_nt: TGCAGTGCTAGAGTAGGGATTAATTCACCCCTCCACTTT
j_call: TRBJ1-1; clone_size: NA; d_call: NA; v_call: TRBV27; cdr3_aa: CASHGWGSNTEAFF; cdr3_nt: TGTGCCAGCCACGGGTGGGGATCGAACACTGAAGCTTTCTTT
j_call: TRBJ1-1; clone_size: NA; d_call: NA; v_call: TRBV18; cdr3_aa: CASSPLDGEAFF; cdr3_nt: TGTGCCAGCTCACCACTGGACGGTGAAGCTTTCTTT
j_call: TRBJ2-2; clone_size: few; d_call: NA; v_call: TRBV24-1; cdr3_aa: CATSDRRGQNTGELFF; cdr3_nt: TGTGCCACCAGTGACCGGAGGGGACAAAACACCGGGGAGCTGTTTTTT
j_call: TRBJ2-2; clone_size: many; d_call: TRBD1; v_call: TRBV12-3/TRBV12-4; cdr3_aa: CASREQGAGTGELFF; cdr3_nt: TGTGCCAGCAGAGAACAGGGGGCGGGCACCGGGGAGCTGTTTTTT
j_call: TRBJ2-1; clone_size: NA; d_call: TRBD1; v_call: TRBV20-1; cdr3_aa: CSASLSLGTDDNEQFF; cdr3_nt: TGCAGTGCTTCCTTGTCCCTTGGGACAGACGACAATGAGCAGTTCTTC
j_call: TRBJ2-1; clone_size: few; d_call: TRBD2; v_call: TRBV29-1; cdr3_aa: CSGGTSGQYNEQFF; cdr3_nt: TGCAGCGGGGGTACTAGCGGGCAATACAATGAGCAGTTCTTC
j_call: TRBJ1-2; clone_size: NA; d_call: NA; v_call: TRBV5-5; cdr3_aa: CASGPGVYGYTF; cdr3_nt: TGTGCCAGCGGCCCCGGGGTCTATGGCTACACCTTC
j_call: TRBJ2-1; clone_size: NA; d_call: TRBD2; v_call: TRBV7-2; cdr3_aa: CASTSSGRVNNEQFF; cdr3_nt: TGTGCCAGCACCTCTAGCGGGAGGGTGAACAATGAGCAGTTCTTC
j_call: TRBJ2-7; clone_size: NA; d_call: NA; v_call: TRBV5-1; cdr3_aa: CASSHGAAWEQYF; cdr3_nt: TGCGCCAGCAGCCATGGGGCAGCCTGGGAGCAGTACTTC
j_call: TRBJ2-6; clone_size: NA; d_call: NA; v_call: TRBV19; cdr3_aa: CASVSGKTGANVLTF; cdr3_nt: TGTGCCAGTGTGTCCGGAAAAACTGGGGCCAACGTCCTGACTTTC
j_call: TRBJ1-2; clone_size: NA; d_call: NA; v_call: TRBV12-3/TRBV12-4; cdr3_aa: CASRQTDGSNYGYTF; cdr3_nt: TGTGCCAGCAGGCAAACCGACGGATCTAACTATGGCTACACCTTC
j_call: TRBJ1-2; clone_size: NA; d_call: NA; v_call: TRBV6-1; cdr3_aa: CASSERVAPLF; cdr3_nt: TGTGCCAGCAGTGAGAGGGTAGCTCCTCTCTTC
j_call: TRBJ1-5; clone_size: NA; d_call: NA; v_call: TRBV27; cdr3_aa: CASGGLIAGEHGQPQHF; cdr3_nt: TGTGCCAGCGGCGGGTTAATTGCGGGCGAGCACGGTCAGCCCCAGCATTTT
j_call: TRBJ2-5; clone_size: many; d_call: TRBD2; v_call: TRBV20-1; cdr3_aa: CSARTHTSGSIHRGGGETQYF; cdr3_nt: TGCAGTGCTAGAACCCACACTAGCGGGAGCATCCATAGGGGTGGAGGAGAGACCCAGTACTTC
j_call: TRBJ1-3; clone_size: NA; d_call: NA; v_call: TRBV27; cdr3_aa: CASSDGFSGNTIYF; cdr3_nt: TGTGCCAGCAGTGACGGATTCTCTGGAAACACCATATATTTT
j_call: TRBJ2-1; clone_size: NA; d_call: NA; v_call: TRBV5-1; cdr3_aa: CASRPLGSGEQFF; cdr3_nt: TGCGCCAGCAGGCCTCTTGGATCGGGGGAGCAGTTCTTC
j_call: TRBJ2-1; clone_size: few; d_call: TRBD2; v_call: TRBV7-9; cdr3_aa: CASCPSGRASYNEQFF; cdr3_nt: TGTGCCAGCTGTCCTAGCGGGAGGGCCTCCTACAATGAGCAGTTCTTC
j_call: TRBJ2-1; clone_size: NA; d_call: TRBD2; v_call: TRBV4-2; cdr3_aa: CASSQHAGEGYNEQFF; cdr3_nt: TGTGCCAGCAGCCAACACGCCGGGGAGGGATACAATGAGCAGTTCTTC
j_call: TRBJ2-5; clone_size: NA; d_call: NA; v_call: TRBV7-9; cdr3_aa: CASSLVGFQETLYF; cdr3_nt: TGTGCCAGCAGCTTAGTCGGATTTCAAGAGACCCTGTACTTC